This passage covers 15 T cell receptor beta chains from one sample sequenced in a study of T cell repertoires in cytomegalovirus infection. MiXCR, run by TCRdb on the reads, gives a single entry per CDR3 protein. The top ten clones hold roughly 15% of a sample with some 440,000 distinct CDR3 sequences, roughly 31% of them seen once. The specimen was PBMCs. Receptors were obtained from a human donor in good health (CMV status not recorded). Some clones in this sample may be carry-over from other donors' samples.

The J gene is TRBJ2-1, the V gene TRBV7-6, with TRBD2 matching 8 bases. Germline-derived CDR1 and CDR2 are SGHVS and FNYEAQ. Unmatched junction bases numbered 16, after V lost 9 bases and J lost 15 bases. The CDR3 spans 13 residues. CDR3 in DNA: TGTGCCAGAAGCGGGGGCGCTTACAATGAGACGTTCTTC. Translated: CARSGGAYNETFF.

This chain links TRBV6-1 with TRBJ1-3; 8 bases agree with TRBD1. The CDR3 is 15 amino acids. CDR1 and CDR2 from the germline V gene are MNHNS and SASEGT. Losses at the gene ends were 8 bases for V and 2 bases for J; bases not matched to a gene: 8. The CDR3 nucleotides read TGTGCCAGCGCGATAGACAGGGGACCTGGAAACACCATATATTTT. Translated: CASAIDRGPGNTIYF.

This clonotype was counted once. The genes are TRBV9 and TRBJ2-3; perhaps TRBD2 as D (5 bases). The CDR3 is made up of 15 amino acids. Trimming took 0 bases from V and 0 from J, leaving 8 bases between them. Germline CDR1 SGDLS, CDR2 YYNGEE. CDR3 amino acids: CASSVEGDSTDTQYF. The CDR3 nucleotides read TGTGCCAGCAGCGTAGAGGGAGACAGCACAGATACGCAGTATTTT. The full variable domain, completed using reference TRBV9 and TRBJ2-3, is DSGVTQTPKHLITATGQRVTLRCSPRSGDLSVYWYQQSLDQGLQFLIQYYNGEERAKGNILERFSAQQFPDLHSELNLSSLELGDSALYFCASSVEGDSTDTQYFGPGTRLTVL.

This clonotype was picked up a small number of times. This chain links TRBV12-5 with TRBJ2-5, with D possibly matching TRBD1 (6 bases). The CDR3 has 13 residues. V was shortened by 6 bases and J by 1 base, with 9 bases between the two germline ends. CDR1 is LGHNT and CDR2 is FRNRAP in the germline V gene. DNA for the CDR3: TGTGCTAGTGGATCGGACAGCCAAGAGACCCAGTACTTC. It encodes CASGSDSQETQYF.

This clonotype came up many times. The rearrangement links TRBV7-6 to TRBJ2-1; 9 bases match TRBD2. The CDR3 loop spans 16 amino acids. V dropped 1 base and J dropped 5; count of bases not matched to a gene: 6. Germline CDR1 reads SGHVS; CDR2 reads FNYEAQ. Here the CDR3 reads CASSLGGGGVDNEQFF. CDR3 in DNA: TGTGCCAGCAGCTTAGGGGGCGGGGGGGTAGACAATGAGCAGTTCTTC.

This clonotype was detected only a few times. The V call is TRBV11-2, the J call TRBJ1-2, with D uncertain. V lost 0 bases and J lost 0, with 8 bases in between. The V gene's germline CDR1 is SGHAT and CDR2 FQNNGV. The length of the CDR3 is 15 residues. CDR3 coding DNA: TGTGCCAGCAGCTTAGACTGGCTTTCTAACTATGGCTACACCTTC. It codes for CASSLDWLSNYGYTF.

V is TRBV2 and J is TRBJ1-3; D is uncertain. V lost 4 bases and J 2 bases, leaving 6 bases between the germline ends. Germline CDR1 is SNHLY and CDR2 is FYNNEI. The CDR3 totals 13 residues. CDR3 residues: CASSGVAGNTIYF. The CDR3 DNA is TGTGCCAGCAGTGGGGTTGCTGGAAACACCATATATTTT.

The chain couples TRBV5-5 to TRBJ2-3, with 10 bases identical to TRBD1. V was clipped by 4 bases and J by 4 bases; unmatched bases: 9. CDR1 and CDR2 (germline): SGHKS, YYEKEE (reference sequence). CDR3 size: 16 residues. This CDR3 reads CASSGSTGGLADTQYF. CDR3 in DNA: TGTGCCAGCAGCGGATCGACAGGGGGCCTGGCAGATACGCAGTATTTT. Based on the CDR3 plus reference TRBV5-5 and TRBJ2-3, the full variable domain is DAGVTQSPTHLIKTRGQQVTLRCSPISGHKSVSWYQQVLGQGPQFIFQYYEKEERGRGNFPDRFSARQFPNYSSELNVNALLLGDSALYLCASSGSTGGLADTQYFGPGTRLTVL.

This clonotype was recorded at least ten times. CDR3 bases: TGTGCCAGCAGTTCGTCGGGGAGGGATACGCAGTATTTT. Encoded protein: CASSSSGRDTQYF. The rearrangement links TRBV6-6 to TRBJ2-3, with D possibly matching TRBD2 (6 bases). The CDR3 contains 13 residues. V was trimmed by 4 bases and J by 6 bases, leaving 11 bases between them. Germline V gives CDR1 MNHNY, CDR2 SVGAGI (reference sequence).

The chain joins TRBV14 to TRBJ2-7, with D possibly matching TRBD2 (5 bases). Germline-derived CDR1 and CDR2 are SGHDN and FVKESK. Trimming took 4 bases from V and 4 from J, leaving 11 bases between them. The CDR3 runs to 13 residues. The CDR3 region has the DNA TGTGCCAGCAGCCGAGCGACGGGGTACGAGCAGTACTTC. Protein: CASSRATGYEQYF.

This clonotype was detected a few times. This chain connects TRBV20-1 to TRBJ1-6, with D unclear. The V gene's germline CDR1 is DFQATT and CDR2 SNEGSKA (reference sequence). Trimming shortened V by 2 bases and J by 12 bases, and 11 bases separated the two germline ends. There are 12 residues in the CDR3. CDR3 bases: TGCAGTGCTAGAATGCCAGGCGGACCCCTCCACTTT. Protein sequence: CSARMPGGPLHF.

Worth noting for this clonotype: Possible read error: a much larger clone is one base away. The chain links TRBV9 to TRBJ2-2; 11 bases are a match to TRBD2. Germline V gives CDR1 SGDLS, CDR2 YYNGEE. CDR3 length equals 16 residues. The CDR3 DNA reads TGTTCCAGCAGCCCCGGACTAGCGGGGAACACCGGGGAGCTGTTTTTT. This translates into CSSSPGLAGNTGELFF. The full variable domain, in which reference TRBV9 and TRBJ2-2 provide the parts outside the CDR3, is DSGVTQTPKHLITATGQRVTLRCSPRSGDLSVYWYQQSLDQGLQFLIQYYNGEERAKGNILERFSAQQFPDLHSELNLSSLELGDSALYFCSSSPGLAGNTGELFFGEGSRLTVL.

This clonotype was observed at least ten times. The chain has TRBV7-2 and TRBJ2-7; TRBD1 might be the D (6 bases). The germline V gene has CDR1 SGHTA and CDR2 FQGNSA. This CDR3 is built from 16 residues. Trimming stripped 3 bases from V and 1 base from J, with 16 bases between. CDR3 protein: CASSFATGSMSYEQYF. The CDR3 bases are TGTGCCAGCAGCTTCGCTACAGGGTCGATGTCCTACGAGCAGTACTTC.

The CDR3 spells CASSPRGRYSYEQYF. The DNA for the CDR3 is TGTGCCAGCAGTCCCCGGGGACGGTACTCCTACGAGCAGTACTTC. V and J are TRBV12-3 or TRBV12-4 and TRBJ2-7, with D possibly being TRBD1 or TRBD2 (5 bases each). This CDR3 has 15 residues. V lost 5 bases to trimming and J lost 0 bases, with 14 bases between them.

V usage is TRBV10-3 and J usage is TRBJ2-3, with D tentatively TRBD2 (7 bases). Germline CDR1 is ENHRY and CDR2 is SYGVKD. The length of the CDR3 is 15 residues. V was shortened by 4 bases and J by 2 bases, with 13 bases between the two germline ends. For the CDR3, the DNA is TGTGCCATCAGTGCGGGGGGCGACCCCACAGATACGCAGTATTTT. Residues: CAISAGGDPTDTQYF.